The clone carrying this TCR beta chain came up a few times. Antigen: not known. This entry comes from a study of T cells after yellow fever vaccination. Per germline, CDR1 MNHEY and CDR2 SVGEGT. V lost 3 bases, J lost 1 base, and 6 bases stayed unmatched. CDR3 length: 18 residues. Making TCR cDNA involved 5'RACE template switching, which added UMIs and a universal primer site. MiXCR, run by TCRdb on the 5' RACE reads, gives a single entry per CDR3 protein. This sample has roughly 150,000 distinct CDR3 sequences, with about 7% found just once. Study observations and caveats: The CD4 and CD8 compartments had a small share of their clonotypes in common. When the response was secondary, it was weaker but reached its peak faster, day 5 versus 15.

This TCR was recovered from a man aged 30-40 years who received the YFV17D yellow fever vaccine. The sequences come from CD4+ T cells sorted from PBMCs, collected 10 days after the yellow fever booster vaccination. The V gene is TRBV6-2 or TRBV6-3, the J gene TRBJ2-4; 13 bases map to TRBD2. This CDR3 is CASSYLPGLAGAKNIQYF. CDR3 DNA: TGTGCCAGCAGTTATCTACCGGGACTAGCGGGGGCCAAAAACATTCAGTACTTC.